This T cell receptor (beta chain) originates from a study of blood T cell repertoires in COVID-19 (dated by TCRdb to about 2020). About the investigation overall: Samples covering the acute and convalescent phases of COVID-19 were provided by collaborators in the United States, Italy and Spain. Nearly every sample came with metadata listing a de-identified subject ID, COVID-19 status, age in years and sex. A freely available public database, intended as a resource for researchers studying the immune response to SARS-CoV-2, is where the repertoires were released. Where available, HLA class I and class II types were taken from metadata supplied by the sample provider and were not determined by assay-based typing. Subjects who had been exposed to COVID-19, were actively infected with it, or had recovered from it provided the deeply sampled blood TCRbeta repertoires that made up the dataset. The prospective study material was composed of cDNA or gDNA derived from T cells, B-cell-depleted T cells, or PBMCs. Samples came from the ongoing ImmuneRACE study (first 160 participants) plus 1,254 subjects from 6 global collaborators. The paper as a whole reports these results and caveats: The quantity of clinical and demographic metadata differed by source and by participant and was supplied without curation.

As for this clone: Its specific antigen is unknown. No base-level quality is on record; no much larger clone is a single base apart.

The germline V gene (reference sequence) yields WNHNN for CDR1 and SYGVQD for CDR2. The germline ends are 14 bases apart after V is trimmed by 6 bases and J by 0 bases. Counted from cysteine to phenylalanine, this CDR3 has 15 amino acids. CDR3 DNA only is kept here, 45 bases in frame from base 1. TCRbeta CDR3 regions were amplified from genomic DNA by means of the immunoSEQ Assay, a bias-controlled multiplex PCR. The study's own analysis went as follows. Nucleated cell counts per sample were estimated from amplification of reference gene primers within the assay. Sequence reads were collapsed and filtered to measure the absolute abundance of every unique TCRbeta CDR3 rearrangement. For each sample, productive Simpson clonality was calculated as the square root of Simpson's diversity index across productive rearrangements. Entries here come from immuneACCESS through TCRdb and include only in-frame sequences with V and J called. Some clones fail to appear in such tables; in the studies checked, an unresolved V gene covers under half of the shortfall, and the cause of the remainder is unknown. Clone size and the V and J calls come from that table; the DNA yielded D and trimming. This sample lists fewer than 200,000 clones; around 80% were detected once. The leading ten clones occupy roughly 12% of the sample.

In the prospective study, participants were about 18 to 95 years old, resided in about two dozen geographic areas of the United States, and were enrolled through a virtual design. To assign participants to cohorts, the prospective study relied on clinical history that participants themselves reported in a screening survey and a study questionnaire. For ImmuneRACE Cohort 3, a participant was defined as recovered based on two consecutive negative NP/OP PCR tests, clearance by a healthcare professional, or resolution of symptoms. In the prospective study, mobile phlebotomists collected whole blood, serum and a nasopharyngeal or oropharyngeal swab from each participant. Prospective study participants could optionally give additional blood draws and questionnaires over an approximately two-month period. Before DNA extraction, prospective study blood samples were shipped either frozen or at room temperature.

The clonotype comes from a man aged 50-59 years who had recovered from COVID-19. The material sequenced was PBMCs or T cells enriched from blood (not recorded which). The receptor chain draws on TRBV10-1 and TRBJ1-1; the D region possibly corresponds to TRBD1 (5 bases align). The CDR3 region: CASRQRYRLNTEAFF. In nucleotides, the sequence is TGCGCCAGCAGGCAGAGATACAGGCTGAACACTGAAGCTTTCTTT.